The clone carrying this TCR beta chain was observed once. What it recognizes is unknown. CDR1 is MNHEY and CDR2 is SMNVEV in the germline V gene (reference sequence). The CDR3 has 15 residues. The ends lost 5 bases at V and 0 bases at J; junction bases unmatched: 7. The PCR made use of 60 Vbeta and 13 Jbeta primers. The repertoire was sequenced with immunoSEQ multiplex PCR; TCRdb's copy has only in-frame clones and lacks some. Here the sample spans 140,000 to 150,000 clones, approximately 80% being singletons. This specimen comes from a study of cytomegalovirus exposure and HLA in healthy donors. Whole-study findings and limits: Relative to the roughly 640-donor mean, N-insertions were reportedly fewer in an Asian-associated ancestry cluster in a later analysis. TCR beta V segments were, for the most part, productive about 87% or about 30% of the time in an earlier analysis.

The chain recombines TRBV27 with TRBJ2-7; 7 bases match TRBD1. The material sequenced was PBMCs. This sequence originates from a female donor in good health and CMV-seronegative. CDR3 in DNA: TGTGCCAGCAGTAGGGACAGTTTAAGCTCCTACGAGCAGTACTTC. Protein: CASSRDSLSSYEQYF.